This T cell receptor beta chain was captured by sequencing in a study of graft-versus-host responses after intestinal transplantation. Findings of the study overall: Across patients carrying graft-donor T cell macrochimerism, allografts held high graft-versus-host to host-versus-graft clonal ratios.

Generated by immunoSEQ multiplex PCR, the TCRdb table keeps only in-frame clones and is missing some. This table has under 30,000 clones, around 95% appearing once. In the case of this clone: As yet, its antigen is unknown.

This specimen was PBMCs, taken around 30 days after intestinal transplant. The clonotype comes from a human patient who received an intestinal transplant, so some T cells may come from the graft donor.

CDR3 bases: TGCGCCAGCAGCCAAGCACACCTGAACACTGAAGCTTTCTTT. Residues: CASSQAHLNTEAFF. The rearrangement links TRBV4-1 to TRBJ1-1; D is unclear. With 1 base removed from V and 0 bases from J, the gap between germline ends came to 6 bases. This CDR3 is built from 14 residues. Germline V CDR1 and CDR2: MGHRA, YSYEKL.